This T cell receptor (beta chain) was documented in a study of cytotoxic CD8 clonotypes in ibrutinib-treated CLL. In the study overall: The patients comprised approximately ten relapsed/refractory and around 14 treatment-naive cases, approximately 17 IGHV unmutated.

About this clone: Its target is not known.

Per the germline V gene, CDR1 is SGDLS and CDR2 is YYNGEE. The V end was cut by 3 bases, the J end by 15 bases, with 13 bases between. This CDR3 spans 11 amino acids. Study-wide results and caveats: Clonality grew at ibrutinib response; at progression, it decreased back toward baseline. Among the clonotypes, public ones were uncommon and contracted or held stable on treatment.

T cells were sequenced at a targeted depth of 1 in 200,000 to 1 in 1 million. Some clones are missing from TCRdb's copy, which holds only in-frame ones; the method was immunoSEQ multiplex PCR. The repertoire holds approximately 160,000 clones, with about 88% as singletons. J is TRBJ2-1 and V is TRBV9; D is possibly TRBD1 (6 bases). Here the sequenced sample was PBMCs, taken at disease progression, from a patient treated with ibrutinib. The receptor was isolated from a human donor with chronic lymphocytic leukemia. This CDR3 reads CASSARDTLFF. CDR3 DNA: TGTGCCAGCAGCGCCCGGGACACGCTGTTCTTC.